Given below is one T cell receptor (beta chain) in context. Losses at the gene ends were 6 bases for V and 5 bases for J; bases not matched to a gene: 2. CDR1 is ENHRY and CDR2 is SYGVKD in the germline V gene. This CDR3 is 12 amino acids long. This sample stems from a study of T cell changes during pregnancy in multiple sclerosis. Repertoires were generated with immunoSEQ multiplex PCR, while TCRdb's copy carries only in-frame clones and drops some. The table includes approximately 38,000 clones, 90% to 95% detected once. The J gene is TRBJ1-2, the V gene TRBV10-3; 8 bases agree with TRBD1. The sample in question was CD8+ T cells from peripheral blood mononuclear cells, obtained in the second trimester of pregnancy. This sequence originates from a female donor with multiple sclerosis, enrolled in a pregnancy study. The CDR3 nucleotides are TGTGCCATCAGACAGGGGGTATATGGCTACACCTTC. It specifies CAIRQGVYGYTF.